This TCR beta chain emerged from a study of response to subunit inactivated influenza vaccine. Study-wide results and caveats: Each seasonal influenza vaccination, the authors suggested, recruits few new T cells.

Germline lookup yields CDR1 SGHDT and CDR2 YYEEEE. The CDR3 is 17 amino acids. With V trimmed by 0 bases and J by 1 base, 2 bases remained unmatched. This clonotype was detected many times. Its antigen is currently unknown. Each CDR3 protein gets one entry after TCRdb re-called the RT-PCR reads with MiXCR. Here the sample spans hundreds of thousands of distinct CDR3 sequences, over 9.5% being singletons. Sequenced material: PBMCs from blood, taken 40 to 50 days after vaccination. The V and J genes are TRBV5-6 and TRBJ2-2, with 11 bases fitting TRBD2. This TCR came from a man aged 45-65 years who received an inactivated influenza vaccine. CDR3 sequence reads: CASSLAGLAGNTGELFF. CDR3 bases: TGTGCCAGCAGCTTGGCCGGACTAGCGGGGAACACCGGGGAGCTGTTTTTT.